The rows below give T cell receptor beta chains drawn from one sample of a study of blood T cell repertoires in COVID-19. Only in-frame clones appear in the TCRdb table, and some are missing; sequencing was by immunoSEQ multiplex PCR. The table lists some 270,000 clones, over 80% of them singletons. The sample was PBMCs or T cells enriched from blood (not recorded which). These receptors originate from a woman in her 40s who had been exposed to COVID-19. CDR3s include the opening cysteine and the closing phenylalanine or tryptophan. The order of the fields is clone size, D gene, V gene, J gene, CDR3 DNA, CDR3 protein. D genes are given only for firm matches. Size values are once, few and many counts, or a class for expanded clones, and some rows have none.

>NA|NA|TRBV6-5|TRBJ2-5
TGTGCCAGCAGTTACGACGCGGGGGCTGGATGGACCCAGTACTTC
CASSYDAGAGWTQYF
>NA|NA|TRBV4-3|TRBJ1-2
TGCGCCAGCAGCCAAAGCAGGGTATTCAACTATGGCTACACCTTC
CASSQSRVFNYGYTF
>NA|NA|TRBV2|TRBJ1-1
TGTGCCAGCAGTGTATTGGGGGGGAACACTGAAGCTTTCTTT
CASSVLGGNTEAFF
>once|NA|TRBV28|TRBJ1-1
TGTGCCAGCAGTCCGATAGGTCTGGGGGCAGGGGTAGCTTTCTTT
CASSPIGLGAGVAFF
>NA|TRBD2|TRBV4-1|TRBJ2-5
TGCGCCAGCAGCCAGCTGGGGCTAGCGGGAGTCGGGGAGACCCAGTACTTC
CASSQLGLAGVGETQYF
>few|NA|TRBV25-1|TRBJ1-6
TGTGCCAGCAGTGCCCGGGAAAGAAATAATTCACCCCTCCACTTT
CASSARERNNSPLHF
>NA|NA|TRBV6-2/TRBV6-3|TRBJ2-3
TGTGCCAGCAGTTACTCGGGAGCAGCAGATACGCAGTATTTT
CASSYSGAADTQYF
>NA|NA|TRBV27|TRBJ1-1
TGTGCCAGCAGTTACGTAGGGGGTGTTGGAACTGAAGCTTTCTTT
CASSYVGGVGTEAFF
>NA|TRBD2|TRBV7-6|TRBJ2-1
TGTGCCAGCAGCTTAGTAGCGGGGGGTACCTTCAATGAGCAGTTCTTC
CASSLVAGGTFNEQFF
>NA|TRBD2|TRBV7-3|TRBJ2-1
TGTGCCAGCAGCTTAGTCGCGGGAGCGACGAACAATGAGCAGTTCTTC
CASSLVAGATNNEQFF
>NA|NA|TRBV28|TRBJ1-6
TGTGCCAGCAGTTTAGAGAGAGTGGCCCTCCACTTT
CASSLERVALHF
>few|NA|TRBV2|TRBJ2-1
TGTGCCAGCAGTGAGGGACTGCCCAATGAGCAGTTCTTC
CASSEGLPNEQFF
>NA|TRBD2|TRBV9|TRBJ2-2
TGTGCCAGCAGCGTAACTAGCGGGGGGCGCGACGCGAACACCGGGGAGCTGTTTTTT
CASSVTSGGRDANTGELFF
>NA|NA|TRBV7-9|TRBJ1-4
TGTGCCAGCAGCTTAGGACAGATTAATGAAAAACTGTTTTTT
CASSLGQINEKLFF
>NA|NA|TRBV19|TRBJ2-1
TGTGCCAGTAGTATGAGGGGGAACGGAATAATTTTTGATTATGAGCAGTTCTTC
CASSMRGNGIIFDYEQFF
>NA|TRBD1|TRBV14|TRBJ1-3
TGTGCCAGCAGCCACGGGGACAGGGGGAACACCATATATTTT
CASSHGDRGNTIYF
>NA|NA|TRBV25-1|TRBJ1-4
TGTGCCAGCAGTGCCCCGGGGGGAGAAAAACTGTTTTTT
CASSAPGGEKLFF
>NA|TRBD1|TRBV23-1|TRBJ2-4
TGCGCCAGCAGCCACAGGGGGCGAGCCAAAAACATTCAGTACTTC
CASSHRGRAKNIQYF
>NA|TRBD1|TRBV29-1|TRBJ2-6
TGCAGCGTTCCGGGACAGGGGGCTTCTGGGGCCAACGTCCTGACTTTC
CSVPGQGASGANVLTF
>NA|NA|TRBV4-2|TRBJ2-5
TGTGCCAGCAGCCAAGTCGGGATCCAAGTATCGGAGACCCAGTACTTC
CASSQVGIQVSETQYF